The source of this T cell receptor (beta chain) is a study of T cells in Graves' hyperthyroidism and ophthalmopathy. Whole-study context: Peripheral blood specimens were obtained at initial diagnosis, prior to any treatment.

RNA transcripts served as the template for amplifying TCR beta CDR3 regions. HTBI primers were used for first-round RT-PCR of the TCR CDR3. Each CDR3 protein gets one entry after TCRdb re-called the multiplex PCR reads with MiXCR. The repertoire consists of 650,000 to 750,000 distinct CDR3 sequences, with roughly 15% occurring once and the leading ten covering roughly 10%. The V gene end was trimmed by 8 bases and the J gene end by 0 bases; junction bases not matched to a gene: 3. CDR1 and CDR2 from the germline V gene are PRHDT and FYEKMQ (reference sequence). The length of the CDR3 is 15 residues. Hyperthyroidism, newly diagnosed and lasting under 2 months, affected patients aged 18 to 65.

This TCR came from a woman aged 18-35 years with Graves' hyperthyroidism. The chain joins TRBV13 to TRBJ1-3, with 11 bases identical to TRBD1. Material: blood. CDR3 nucleotides: TGTGCCAGCGGGACAGGGGGGGGCTCTGGAAACACCATATATTTT. Residues: CASGTGGGSGNTIYF.